Below, 9 T cell receptor beta chains from the same sample are listed, as sequenced in a study of shared clonotypes between healthy human individuals. The repertoire was sequenced with immunoSEQ multiplex PCR; TCRdb's copy has only in-frame clones and lacks some. The table lists fewer than 1.6 million clones, approximately 98.5% of them singletons. The specimen sequenced was naive CD4+ T cells sorted from blood. This sample's subset: CD45RA+ positively selected. These receptors all come from a man under 40 in good health.

The CDR3 here is CASSGAGAERNEQFF. CDR3 DNA sequence: TGTGCCAGCAGTGGAGCGGGAGCGGAGAGGAATGAGCAGTTCTTC. The rearrangement links TRBV27 to TRBJ2-1; 8 bases are a match to TRBD2. The V segment lost 5 bases and the J segment 7 bases; nucleotides outside the gene matches: 10. Per germline, CDR1 MNHEY and CDR2 SMNVEV (reference sequence). This CDR3 comprises 15 residues.

The chain links TRBV15 to TRBJ1-5; D gene unclear. Looked up from germline, CDR1 is LNHNV and CDR2 is YYDKDF (reference sequence). V was cut by 0 bases and J by 7 bases, with 7 bases left in between. The CDR3 length is 13 residues. The CDR3 loop reads CATSRDIRQPQHF. DNA for the CDR3: TGTGCCACCAGCAGAGATATCAGACAGCCCCAGCATTTT.

This sequence joins TRBV7-9 and TRBJ2-2; TRBD2 matches at 7 bases. Germline-derived CDR1 and CDR2 are SEHNR and FQNEAQ (reference sequence). The CDR3 loop spans 16 amino acids. After removal of 5 bases from V and 7 bases from J, the junction contained 13 bases not matched to a gene. The CDR3, as DNA: TGTGCCAGCAGCCCGCTTTCCGGACTAGTCAGCGGGGAGCTGTTTTTT. Amino acids: CASSPLSGLVSGELFF. The full variable domain, rest sourced from reference TRBV7-9 and TRBJ2-2, is DTGVSQNPRHKITKRGQNVTFRCDPISEHNRLYWYRQTLGQGPEFLTYFQNEAQLEKSRLLSDRFSAERPKGSFSTLEIQRTEQGDSAMYLCASSPLSGLVSGELFFGEGSRLTVL.

The chain combines TRBV2 with TRBJ2-2, with D possibly being TRBD1 (6 bases). Looked up from germline, CDR1 is SNHLY and CDR2 is FYNNEI. This CDR3 is 15 amino acids long. Trimming pared 6 bases from V and 7 bases from J, leaving 18 bases between. The CDR3 here is CASSEQGANGGELFF. CDR3 DNA sequence: TGTGCCAGCAGCGAACAGGGAGCGAACGGCGGGGAGCTGTTTTTT.

This clone was seen only once. This chain joins TRBV5-1 and TRBJ1-1, with TRBD1 as a possible D gene (6 bases). This CDR3 has 14 amino acids. With 2 bases removed from V and 4 bases from J, the gap between germline ends came to 12 bases. In germline, CDR1 is SGHRS, CDR2 YFSETQ. CDR3 in amino acids: CASSFLGGPTEAFF. The CDR3 region has the DNA TGCGCCAGCAGCTTCCTGGGGGGCCCCACTGAAGCTTTCTTT.

The rearrangement uses TRBV10-3 and TRBJ1-3; 7 bases map to TRBD1. Germline trimming cut 6 bases from V and 9 bases from J; bases unmatched to any gene: 8. Germline-derived CDR1 and CDR2 are ENHRY and SYGVKD. The CDR3 loop spans 13 amino acids. This CDR3 is CAIRTGFGGTIYF. The DNA for the CDR3 is TGTGCCATCAGGACAGGGTTTGGAGGCACCATATATTTT.

The V call is TRBV15, the J call TRBJ2-1; 11 bases fit TRBD2. Germline V gene data show CDR1 as LNHNV and CDR2 as YYDKDF (reference sequence). The CDR3 spans 15 residues. V was clipped by 4 bases and J by 4 bases; unmatched bases: 3. The CDR3 protein is CATSIGTSGYNEQFF. For the CDR3, the DNA is TGTGCCACCAGCATTGGGACTAGCGGTTACAATGAGCAGTTCTTC.

The chain employs TRBV5-5 and TRBJ1-2; D gene uncertain. V gave up 2 bases and J gave up 4 bases, with 12 bases separating them. The length of the CDR3 is 14 residues. Germline V gene sequence: CDR1 SGHKS, CDR2 YYEKEE (reference sequence). CDR3 region: CASSLGQRGYGYTF. CDR3 nucleotides: TGTGCCAGCAGCTTAGGCCAGCGTGGCTATGGCTACACCTTC.

This clone was seen once. The J gene is TRBJ1-4, the V gene TRBV4-2, with D tentatively TRBD1 (6 bases). Germline assignment: CDR1 LGHNA and CDR2 YNFKEQ. This CDR3 spans 17 amino acids. Between the trimmed V and J ends, which lost 0 bases and 10 bases, there was a span of 21 bases. CDR3 in amino acids: CASSQDRGGLSTGKLFF. CDR3 bases: TGTGCCAGCAGCCAAGACAGGGGAGGGCTCTCCACGGGAAAACTGTTTTTT.